This TCR beta chain was recorded in a study of T-cell memory formation after mild COVID-19. About the research overall: TCR clusters mostly belonged to single donors.

This clonotype turned up a few times. The CDR3 is 19 amino acids. The germline CDR1 and CDR2 sequences are KGHDR and SFDVKD. With 0 bases removed from V and 4 bases from J, the gap between germline ends came to 21 bases. TCRdb re-called the 5' RACE reads with MiXCR, one entry per CDR3 protein. Found here are approximately 440,000 distinct CDR3 sequences, 15% to 20% of them singletons; the top ten hold approximately 8.1%. The origin of this receptor is an adult woman who had mild COVID-19 (a few samples of this study predate the infection). Cell type and time point are not known. The specimen was PBMCs or a T cell subset sorted from them (not recorded which). The chain is built from TRBV24-1 and TRBJ1-5, with D possibly being TRBD1 (5 bases). The CDR3 here is CATSDLLPTRPGQNQPQHF. CDR3 DNA: TGTGCCACCAGTGATTTGTTACCAACCCGGCCAGGGCAGAATCAGCCCCAGCATTTT.